This T cell receptor beta chain stems from a study of CD8 T cells in ankylosing spondylitis (dated by TCRdb to 2016 to 2017). For the wider study: The study profiled T cell receptor beta repertoires in healthy donors and ankylosing spondylitis patients to find disease-linked TCR variants. The full study cohort was made up of approximately 27 ankylosing spondylitis patients and 108 healthy donors. Samples of peripheral blood were taken, and for ankylosing spondylitis patients, synovial fluid was collected as well.

The sample was run on an Illumina HiSeq 2500. TCR beta libraries were prepared by quantitative 5'-RACE with molecular barcodes. The paper's processing steps were these. A new computational method, built on a probabilistic model of VDJ rearrangement, was used to identify disease-linked TCR variants. Clones were called with MiXCR by TCRdb after fastp trimmed the public reads at Q25, and only in-frame beta chains were retained. Rows with a matching CDR3 protein are joined into one entry that keeps the most common DNA and genes. The authors' filters were not applied to this entry. This sample holds about 13,000 distinct CDR3 sequences; around 2.8% were observed only once. The biggest ten clones account for approximately 10% of the sample. CDR1 SGDLS and CDR2 YYNGEE are derived from the germline V gene. The CDR3 sequence holds 14 residues, the cysteine and phenylalanine included. The read is trimmed to its CDR3 DNA, 42 bases read in frame from base 1. The V end loses 0 bases and the J end loses 2 bases, and a stretch of 8 bases separates them.

General findings and caveats noted by the study authors: Blood from ankylosing spondylitis patients appeared to be characterized by a TCR beta motif composed of under 10 highly homologous amino acid variants. Some motif variants had previously been reported in the synovial fluid and blood of reactive arthritis patients, which suggests shared mechanisms of disease initiation. The disease-linked clones were reported to be significantly enriched in matched synovial fluid samples from ankylosing spondylitis patients. The disease-linked clones had a CD8+ phenotype and were found at relatively low frequencies in peripheral blood.

In this sample, this clonotype turned up many times. Its antigen is currently not known. No much larger clone is present one base from it, and per-base qualities are unavailable. The sequenced material came from blood, either unsorted or a sorted T cell fraction (not recorded which). This TCR derives from a male donor with ankylosing spondylitis or in good health (not recorded which). The rearranged chain carries TRBV9 and TRBJ1-1, and TRBD1 may be the D gene, going by 6 matching bases. CDR3 protein: CASSVGTANTEAFF. The nucleotide sequence is TGTGCCAGCAGCGTAGGGACAGCAAACACTGAAGCTTTCTTT.